These T cell receptor beta chains were read from a single sample in a study of shared clonotypes between healthy human individuals. The repertoire was sequenced with immunoSEQ multiplex PCR; TCRdb's copy has only in-frame clones and lacks some. The table has some 95,000 clones, 60% to 75% seen once. The specimen sequenced was memory CD8+ T cells sorted from blood. The source of these receptors is a man under 40 in good health. The CDR3 runs from the conserved cysteine through the conserved F or W. A D gene is named only where the DNA matches it firmly. The size entry is marked missing in some rows and otherwise reads once, few, many or a size class.

j_call d_call clone_size v_call cdr3_nt cdr3_aa
TRBJ2-7 . . TRBV5-1 TGCGCCAGCAGCGCCGAGTCCTACGAGCAGTACTTC CASSAESYEQYF
TRBJ2-7 . few TRBV9 TGTGCCAGCAGCCCCCCCCTAGCGCCCTACGAGCAGTACTTC CASSPPLAPYEQYF
TRBJ2-1 TRBD2 . TRBV5-1 TGCGCCAGCAGTTTTATTCTAGCGGGGTCGGATGAGCAGTTCTTC CASSFILAGSDEQFF
TRBJ2-5 . . TRBV18 TGTGCCAGCTCGTCGGGGTACTCGGAGACCCAGTACTTC CASSSGYSETQYF
TRBJ2-5 . once TRBV4-1 TGCGCCAGCAGCCAAGATCGGGGGTTCCAAGAGACCCAGTACTTC CASSQDRGFQETQYF
TRBJ1-2 . once TRBV5-4 TGTGCCAGCAGCTTGTGGCAGGGTGCTGGCTACACCTTC CASSLWQGAGYTF
TRBJ2-7 TRBD1 . TRBV11-2 TGTGCCAGCAGCTTAGATGAGAACAGGGGGCTACTACAATCCTACGAGCAGTACTTC CASSLDENRGLLQSYEQYF
TRBJ1-2 . once TRBV15 TGTGCCACCAGCAGAGATCCGGACAGTTCATATGGCTACACCTTC CATSRDPDSSYGYTF
TRBJ2-7 TRBD1 . TRBV6-4 TGTGCCAGCAGTAACCGGGACAGGGGGCTTCACTACGAGCAGTACTTC CASSNRDRGLHYEQYF
TRBJ2-1 . . TRBV7-8 TGTGCCAGCAGCCCGACAGCAGGGTCGGCATATGAGCAGTTCTTC CASSPTAGSAYEQFF
TRBJ1-5 . . TRBV7-2 TGTGCCAGCAGCGCCCTGTCGGGGGGCAATCAGCCCCAGCATTTT CASSALSGGNQPQHF
TRBJ2-3 TRBD2 . TRBV6-6 TGTGCCAGCAGTTACGGGGCGGGAGCCACAGATACGCAGTATTTT CASSYGAGATDTQYF
TRBJ1-5 . many TRBV10-2 TGCGCCAGCAGTGAGTCGCCTGGAAATAGCAATCAGCCCCAGCATTTT CASSESPGNSNQPQHF
TRBJ1-5 . . TRBV28 TGTGCCACCCAAACAGGGCGCAATCAGCCCCAGCATTTT CATQTGRNQPQHF
TRBJ1-1 . . TRBV10-3 TGTGCCATCAGTGAAAGGTCAGGGCAATGGGCTTTCTTT CAISERSGQWAFF
TRBJ2-7 . once TRBV28 TGTGCCAGCACCACGACTGTACGGGACTACGAGCAGTACTTC CASTTTVRDYEQYF
TRBJ2-7 TRBD2 many TRBV6-5 TGTGCCAGCAGTTACGGGACTAGCGGCTACGAGCAGTACTTC CASSYGTSGYEQYF
TRBJ2-7 . . TRBV9 TGTGCCAGCAATTCGGGGTCTTCCTACGAGCAGTACTTC CASNSGSSYEQYF
TRBJ2-5 TRBD2 . TRBV5-1 TGCGCCAGCAGCTTAGCGGGGGAGACCCAGTACTTC CASSLAGETQYF
TRBJ2-2 TRBD2 once TRBV9 TGTGCCAGCAGCCCAAACTTAGCGGGAGGCTATGGCACCGGGGAGCTGTTTTTT CASSPNLAGGYGTGELFF
TRBJ2-1 TRBD2 . TRBV7-6 TGTGCCAGCAGCTTAGACCCCGGGAGGCCCTACAATGAGCAGTTCTTC CASSLDPGRPYNEQFF
TRBJ1-1 . . TRBV28 TGTGCCAGCAGTTTTCTTGGGACAACAGCTTTCTTT CASSFLGTTAFF
TRBJ2-7 TRBD2 . TRBV19 TGTGCCAGTAGTCGTCGAGCAGCGGGATCCTACGAGCAGTACTTC CASSRRAAGSYEQYF
TRBJ2-3 . . TRBV6-4 TGTGCCAGCAGTGAAGGGGGGACAGATACGCAGTATTTT CASSEGGTDTQYF
TRBJ1-1 . . TRBV29-1 TGCAGCGTTGACCCTGGGATGAACACTGAAGCTTTCTTT CSVDPGMNTEAFF
TRBJ2-7 TRBD2 . TRBV28 TGTGCCAGCAGATTCCTGACGGGAGGGCTGCGCGAGCAGTACTTC CASRFLTGGLREQYF
TRBJ2-1 TRBD1 . TRBV28 TGTGCCAGCAGTCTAACTGGGACAGGGCGATGGGATGAGCAGTTCTTC CASSLTGTGRWDEQFF
TRBJ2-3 . few TRBV30 TGTGCCTGGAGGCTTCCAGATACGCAGTATTTT CAWRLPDTQYF
TRBJ2-3 . . TRBV27 TGTGCCAGCAGTTTAAGTACAGAGGGTAGCACGCATACGCAGTATTTT CASSLSTEGSTHTQYF
TRBJ2-7 TRBD1 . TRBV15 TGTGCCACCAGCAAGGGGACAGCCTACGAGCAGTACTTC CATSKGTAYEQYF
TRBJ1-3 . . TRBV19 TGTGCCAGTAGTGAAACTACGAGTACTGGAAACACCATATATTTT CASSETTSTGNTIYF
TRBJ2-5 . . TRBV2 TGTGCCAGCAGTGAAGCGTCAGTTGGCGGCACGGAGACCCAGTACTTC CASSEASVGGTETQYF
TRBJ2-7 . . TRBV11-2 TGTGCCAGCAGCTTAGTTGGATTAAGCGAGCAGTACTTC CASSLVGLSEQYF
TRBJ2-7 . few TRBV9 TGTGCCAGCAGCGTAAAGACCTACGAGCAGTACTTC CASSVKTYEQYF
TRBJ1-1 TRBD1 . TRBV12-5 TGTGCTAGTGGCGTACAGGGGACCACTGAAGCTTTCTTT CASGVQGTTEAFF
TRBJ2-5 . . TRBV30 TGTGCCTGGAGCCGGGCTGAGACCCAGTACTTC CAWSRAETQYF
TRBJ2-2 TRBD2 . TRBV6-5 TGTGCCAGCAGTTTAGCGGGATACACCGGGGAGCTGTTTTTT CASSLAGYTGELFF
TRBJ2-2 TRBD2 . TRBV2 TGTGCCTCAAGCGCCCTAGCGGGCACCGGGGAGCTGTTTTTT CASSALAGTGELFF
TRBJ2-4 . . TRBV7-2 TGTGCCAGCAGCTTAGGCCCGCCAAACATTCAGTACTTC CASSLGPPNIQYF
TRBJ1-1 . few TRBV7-9 TGTGCCAGCAGCCCCACCGGCACTGAAGCTTTCTTT CASSPTGTEAFF
TRBJ2-7 . few TRBV9 TGTGCCAGCAGCGTAGACCTTTCTCCCTACGAGCAGTACTTC CASSVDLSPYEQYF
TRBJ2-5 . . TRBV7-9 TGCGCCAGCAGCCAAGATCGGGCTAGGACCCTGGAGACCCAGTACTTC CASSQDRARTLETQYF
TRBJ2-7 TRBD2 . TRBV19 TGTGCCAGTAGTCCCCAACGCGGGAGGAAGTCCTACGAGCAGTACTTC CASSPQRGRKSYEQYF
TRBJ2-5 . . TRBV5-6 TGTGCCAGCAGCCCCCAGTACCAAGAGACCCAGTACTTC CASSPQYQETQYF
TRBJ2-2 . . TRBV11-3 TGTGCCAGCAGCCCAGGCTACGGGGAGCTGTTTTTT CASSPGYGELFF
TRBJ2-3 . . TRBV27 TGTGCCAGCAGTTTACCGGGCGGTACGCAGTATTTT CASSLPGGTQYF
TRBJ1-4 TRBD1 . TRBV5-1 TGCGCCAGCAGCCCACTGACCACGACAGGGGGTGTTGAAAAACTGTTTTTT CASSPLTTTGGVEKLFF
TRBJ2-1 . . TRBV27 TGTGCCAGCCGACCCGCCCAATGGAATTCGCCGCGTAGCTCCTACAATGAGCAGTTCTTC CASRPAQWNSPRSSYNEQFF
TRBJ2-6 TRBD1 few TRBV9 TGTGCCAGCAGTGGGGACAGGAGAGATATAAGTGGGGCCAACGTCCTGACTTTC CASSGDRRDISGANVLTF
TRBJ2-1 . once TRBV2 TGTGCCAGCAATGTACAGGGTAAGGGTGAGCAGTTCTTC CASNVQGKGEQFF
TRBJ2-7 TRBD2 few TRBV28 TGTGCCAGCAGCCTTAGCGGGAGGTCGGACGAGCAGTACTTC CASSLSGRSDEQYF
TRBJ2-7 . . TRBV9 TGTGCCAGCAGCGGGGGGACCTCCTACGAGCAGTACTTC CASSGGTSYEQYF
TRBJ2-3 . . TRBV18 TGTGCCAGCTCACCAGTCGCGGGGTCAGATACGCAGTATTTT CASSPVAGSDTQYF
TRBJ2-1 . many TRBV6-4 TGTGCCAGCAGCCCTCAGCCGGACAGTTACAATGAGCAGTTCTTC CASSPQPDSYNEQFF
TRBJ1-4 . . TRBV7-9 TGTGCCAGCAGCTTTATATGGGGCTTGAATGAAAAACTGTTTTTT CASSFIWGLNEKLFF